One and the same sample provided the 24 T cell receptor beta chains below, sequenced in a study of shared clonotypes between healthy human individuals. The method was immunoSEQ multiplex PCR; TCRdb's version includes in-frame clones alone and lacks a portion of them. The sample carries about 380,000 clones, approximately 96% recorded once. What was sequenced was memory CD8+ T cells sorted from blood. Subset meaning: CD45RO+ cells pooled with CCR7-negative TemRA cells. These receptor sequences come from a man aged 25 to 40 in good health.

This chain uses TRBV27 with TRBJ2-1; D may be TRBD1 (7 bases). V was clipped by 5 bases and J by 5 bases, with 13 bases between them. Germline CDR1 reads MNHEY; CDR2 reads SMNVEV (reference sequence). The CDR3 extends over 14 amino acids. Written as DNA, the CDR3 is TGTGCCAGCAGTCAGGGGGGTATGAACAATGAGCAGTTCTTC. It translates to CASSQGGMNNEQFF.

The CDR3, as DNA: TGTGCCAGCAGCCAGATTAGCGGGAGGGCCCCAGATACGCAGTATTTT. Encoded protein: CASSQISGRAPDTQYF. The J gene is TRBJ2-3, the V gene TRBV14; 11 bases agree with TRBD2. The germline gives CDR1 SGHDN, CDR2 FVKESK. V shed 3 bases and J 4 bases; nucleotides not matched to a gene: 6. The CDR3 extends over 16 amino acids.

This chain connects TRBV21-1 to TRBJ1-2; the D segment call TRBD1 is taken from the table without a DNA check. TRBV21-1 is noted as a pseudogene. This CDR3 is 12 amino acids long. CDR3 DNA sequence: TGTGCCAGTGGTTTGGGCCCCTGTGGCTACACCTTC. It codes for CASGLGPCGYTF.

The chain combines TRBV28 with TRBJ2-7, with 8 bases identical to TRBD2. The germline gives CDR1 MDHEN, CDR2 SYDVKM. Germline trimming cut 5 bases from V and 10 bases from J; bases unmatched to any gene: 10. The CDR3 covers 13 residues. The CDR3 DNA reads as TGTGCCAGCAGTGCCCCCATCGGGAGGGCCCAGTACTTC. The encoded protein is CASSAPIGRAQYF.

This chain joins TRBV27 and TRBJ2-7; no firm D call. Trimming took 2 bases from V and 5 from J, leaving 10 bases between them. CDR1 is MNHEY and CDR2 is SMNVEV in the germline V gene (reference sequence). This CDR3 is built from 13 residues. The CDR3, as DNA: TGTGCCAGCAGTTTAGGTTATATGGACGAGCAGTACTTC. Amino acids: CASSLGYMDEQYF.

The table lists this clone with a count of one. The rearrangement links TRBV10-3 to TRBJ2-7; no clear D gene. Looked up from germline, CDR1 is ENHRY and CDR2 is SYGVKD. The CDR3 runs to 12 residues. V lost 0 bases to trimming and J lost 7 bases, with 7 bases between them. The CDR3: CAISESAREQYF. For the CDR3, the DNA is TGTGCCATCAGTGAGTCGGCGAGGGAGCAGTACTTC.

The chain carries TRBV9 and TRBJ2-3; no firm D call. Deletions cut 1 base from V and 3 bases from J, with 6 bases between. CDR1 and CDR2 (germline): SGDLS, YYNGEE. The CDR3 is made up of 13 amino acids. In DNA form, the CDR3 reads TGTGCCAGCAGCGTACGGTGGACAGATACGCAGTATTTT. Protein sequence: CASSVRWTDTQYF.

V usage is TRBV5-6 and J usage is TRBJ2-3; D is possibly TRBD2 (5 bases). V was clipped by 2 bases and J by 2 bases, with 9 bases between them. The CDR3 sequence is 14 residues long. Germline-derived CDR1 and CDR2 are SGHDT and YYEEEE. CDR3: CASSFSGLTDTQYF. The CDR3 bases are TGTGCCAGCAGCTTTTCCGGACTCACAGATACGCAGTATTTT.

The rearrangement links TRBV28 to TRBJ2-3, with 8 bases that match TRBD2. This CDR3 is 17 amino acids long. CDR1 and CDR2 from the germline V gene are MDHEN and SYDVKM. The junction had 15 bases not matched to a gene; V was cut back by 8 bases and J by 2 bases. The CDR3 protein is CASPPSGSDHHTDTQYF. Written as DNA, the CDR3 is TGTGCCAGCCCCCCGAGCGGGAGCGACCATCACACAGATACGCAGTATTTT. Combining the CDR3 with reference TRBV28 and TRBJ2-3 gives the whole variable domain DVKVTQSSRYLVKRTGEKVFLECVQDMDHENMFWYRQDPGLGLRLIYFSYDVKMKEKGDIPEGYSVSREKKERFSLILESASTNQTSMYLCASPPSGSDHHTDTQYFGPGTRLTVL.

The rearrangement uses TRBV5-4 and TRBJ2-1; D is perhaps TRBD2 (6 bases). Per germline, CDR1 SGHNT and CDR2 YYREEE (reference sequence). CDR3 length equals 15 residues. V was shortened by 5 bases and J by 4 bases, with 16 bases between the two germline ends. The CDR3 spells CASSYPRSGYNEQFF. DNA of the CDR3: TGTGCCAGCAGTTACCCTAGGAGCGGGTACAATGAGCAGTTCTTC.

The chain couples TRBV5-4 to TRBJ2-5; perhaps TRBD1 as D (6 bases). Trimming cost V 3 bases and J 5 bases, with 14 bases left between them. From germline, CDR1 is SGHNT and CDR2 YYREEE (reference sequence). The length of the CDR3 is 14 residues. Here the CDR3 DNA reads TGTGCCAGCAGCTATAAACAGGGCGGCGAGACCCAGTACTTC. Translation gives CASSYKQGGETQYF.

The chain recombines TRBV15 with TRBJ2-7, with 10 positions matching TRBD1. The CDR3 runs 15 residues. With 5 bases clipped from V and 2 bases from J, the junction kept 6 bases outside the gene matches. Germline V lookup: CDR1 LNHNV, CDR2 YYDKDF (reference sequence). The CDR3 DNA sequence: TGTGCCACCAGCGTTCGACAGGGGGCTCCCTACGAGCAGTACTTC. Its translation: CATSVRQGAPYEQYF.

This chain links TRBV13 with TRBJ2-5, with TRBD2 matching over 8 bases. The V gene's germline CDR1 is PRHDT and CDR2 FYEKMQ (reference sequence). This CDR3 is 14 amino acids long. The trim removed 6 bases at V and 5 bases at J, leaving 8 bases unmatched. Here the CDR3 DNA reads TGTGCCAGCAGTAACCAAGCGGGAGTGGAGACCCAGTACTTC. It translates to CASSNQAGVETQYF.

V gene TRBV5-4 combines with J gene TRBJ2-1; tentative D call: TRBD2 (6 bases). CDR1 and CDR2 from the germline V gene are SGHNT and YYREEE (reference sequence). The CDR3 is made up of 15 amino acids. V shed 2 bases and J shed 10 bases, with 19 bases lying between them. The CDR3 reads CASSLPSLLASEQFF. In DNA form, the CDR3 reads TGTGCCAGCAGCTTACCCAGCCTACTAGCTAGCGAGCAGTTCTTC.

The genes are TRBV7-3 and TRBJ2-2; D gene unclear. The V end was cut by 1 base, the J end by 4 bases, with 10 bases between. Germline values: CDR1 SGHTA, CDR2 FQGTGA. The CDR3 contains 15 residues. The CDR3 DNA follows: TGTGCCAGCAGCTTAAGCCTCACCGGCACCGGGGAGCTGTTTTTT. Protein product: CASSLSLTGTGELFF.

This clone was seen just once. This sequence joins TRBV6-1 and TRBJ1-5, with 9 bases aligning to TRBD1. Per germline, CDR1 MNHNS and CDR2 SASEGT. Trimming at V came to 6 bases and at J to 6 bases, leaving 9 bases not matched to a gene. The CDR3 contains 15 residues. For the CDR3, the DNA is TGTGCCAGCAGAGACTTAACAGGGGGCGGTCAGCCCCAGCATTTT. It is translated as CASRDLTGGGQPQHF.

This rearrangement joins TRBV2 to TRBJ2-7; no clear D gene. Per germline, CDR1 SNHLY and CDR2 FYNNEI. V was clipped by 2 bases and J by 9 bases, with 14 bases between them. The CDR3 has 13 residues. CDR3 DNA sequence: TGTGCCAGCAGTGAAACTCCCACAGTGGGGCAGTACTTC. Translated, it gives CASSETPTVGQYF. Looking up the rest from reference TRBV2 and TRBJ2-7 gives the full variable domain: EPEVTQTPSHQVTQMGQEVILRCVPISNHLYFYWYRQILGQKVEFLVSFYNNEISEKSEIFDDQFSVERPDGSNFTLKIRSTKLEDSAMYFCASSETPTVGQYFGPGTRLTVT.

V gene TRBV4-2 combines with J gene TRBJ2-7; D call uncertain. V was shortened by 8 bases and J by 3 bases, with 11 bases between the two germline ends. This CDR3 comprises 12 residues. The germline V gene has CDR1 LGHNA and CDR2 YNFKEQ. CDR3 DNA: TGTGCCAGCTCCCCCGCCCTCTACGAGCAGTACTTC. Its translation: CASSPALYEQYF.

This chain connects TRBV7-2 to TRBJ1-5; unclear D gene. Trimming took 5 bases from V and 8 from J, leaving 19 bases between them. Germline loops: CDR1 SGHTA, CDR2 FQGNSA. The CDR3 contains 15 residues. The CDR3 bases are TGTGCCAGCAGCCTTCACCTCGGACGATCGGAGCCCCAGCATTTT. It yields the protein CASSLHLGRSEPQHF. The entire variable domain, with the rest obtained from reference TRBV7-2 and TRBJ1-5, is as follows: GAGVSQSPSNKVTEKGKDVELRCDPISGHTALYWYRQSLGQGLEFLIYFQGNSAPDKSGLPSDRFSAERTGGSVSTLTIQRTQQEDSAVYLCASSLHLGRSEPQHFGDGTRLSIL.

V and J are TRBV7-9 and TRBJ1-3, with D tentatively TRBD1 (6 bases). The germline V gene has CDR1 SEHNR and CDR2 FQNEAQ (reference sequence). This CDR3 is 16 amino acids long. Deletions cut 5 bases from V and 7 bases from J, with 21 bases between. The CDR3 bases are TGTGCCAGCAGCCCCGACCGGGACATGCCCGGGAACACCATATATTTT. This translates into CASSPDRDMPGNTIYF.

This clone was detected once. The gene calls are TRBV20-1 and TRBJ2-7; D not resolved. V lost 4 bases to trimming and J lost 4 bases, with 8 bases between them. The CDR3 contains 11 residues. Germline values: CDR1 DFQATT, CDR2 SNEGSKA (reference sequence). The CDR3 sequence is CSANFGYEQYF. As DNA, the CDR3 is TGCAGTGCTAATTTTGGTTACGAGCAGTACTTC.

The chain couples TRBV5-4 to TRBJ2-5; a possible D gene is TRBD2 (6 bases). The CDR3 covers 14 residues. V was trimmed by 4 bases and J by 1 base, leaving 11 bases between them. Germline CDR1 and CDR2: SGHNT and YYREEE (reference sequence). CDR3 bases: TGTGCCAGCAGCCGCGAGACTAGCCAAGAGACCCAGTACTTC. This gives the protein CASSRETSQETQYF.

The V and J genes are TRBV5-1 and TRBJ1-2; D uncertain. The CDR3 sequence is 14 residues long. Germline V lookup: CDR1 SGHRS, CDR2 YFSETQ. The ends were cut back, 4 bases at V and 7 bases at J, with 17 bases in the middle. CDR3: CASSPLGGPAGYTF. The CDR3, as DNA: TGCGCCAGCAGCCCCCTGGGAGGGCCCGCTGGCTACACCTTC. The complete variable domain, with remaining parts taken from reference TRBV5-1 and TRBJ1-2, reads KAGVTQTPRYLIKTRGQQVTLSCSPISGHRSVSWYQQTPGQGLQFLFEYFSETQRNKGNFPGRFSGRQFSNSRSEMNVSTLELGDSALYLCASSPLGGPAGYTFGSGTRLTVV.

J is TRBJ1-1 and V is TRBV11-2, with a weak D call TRBD1 (5 bases). Between the trimmed V and J ends, which lost 3 bases and 4 bases, there was a span of 6 bases. Germline V gene data show CDR1 as SGHAT and CDR2 as FQNNGV. The CDR3 loop spans 12 amino acids. DNA for the CDR3: TGTGCCAGCAGCTTCGGGGGCACTGAAGCTTTCTTT. It translates to CASSFGGTEAFF.